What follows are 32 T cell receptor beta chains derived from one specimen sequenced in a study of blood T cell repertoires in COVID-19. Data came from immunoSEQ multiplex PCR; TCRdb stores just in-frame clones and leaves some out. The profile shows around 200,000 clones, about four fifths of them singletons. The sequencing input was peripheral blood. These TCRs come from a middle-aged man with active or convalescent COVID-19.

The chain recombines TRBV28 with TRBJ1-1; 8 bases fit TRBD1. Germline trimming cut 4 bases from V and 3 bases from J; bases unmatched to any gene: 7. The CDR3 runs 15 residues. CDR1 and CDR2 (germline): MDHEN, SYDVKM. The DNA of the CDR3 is TGTGCCAGCAGTTCCCTACAGGGGGGAGACACTGAAGCTTTCTTT. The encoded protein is CASSSLQGGDTEAFF.

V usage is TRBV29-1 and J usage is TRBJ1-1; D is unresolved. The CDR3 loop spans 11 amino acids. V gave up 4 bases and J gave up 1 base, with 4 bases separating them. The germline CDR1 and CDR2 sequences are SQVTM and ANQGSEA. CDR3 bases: TGCAGCGTTGCTACGAACACTGAAGCTTTCTTT. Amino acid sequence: CSVATNTEAFF. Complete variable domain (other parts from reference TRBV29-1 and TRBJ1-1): SAVISQKPSRDICQRGTSLTIQCQVDSQVTMMFWYRQQPGQSLTLIATANQGSEATYESGFVIDKFPISRPNLTFSTLTVSNMSPEDSSIYLCSVATNTEAFFGQGTRLTVV.

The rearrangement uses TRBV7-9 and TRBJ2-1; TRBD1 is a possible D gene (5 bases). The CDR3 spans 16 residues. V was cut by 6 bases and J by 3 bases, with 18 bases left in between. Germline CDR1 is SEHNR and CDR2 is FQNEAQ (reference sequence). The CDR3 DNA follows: TGTGCCAGCAGGCTTACGGACAACACAATCTACAATGAGCAGTTCTTC. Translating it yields CASRLTDNTIYNEQFF.

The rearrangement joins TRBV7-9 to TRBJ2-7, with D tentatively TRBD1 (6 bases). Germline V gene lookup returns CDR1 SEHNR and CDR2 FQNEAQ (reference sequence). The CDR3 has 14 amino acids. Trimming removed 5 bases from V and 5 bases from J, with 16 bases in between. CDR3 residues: CASSAQQGFHEQYF. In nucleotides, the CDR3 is TGTGCCAGCAGCGCCCAACAGGGATTCCACGAGCAGTACTTC.

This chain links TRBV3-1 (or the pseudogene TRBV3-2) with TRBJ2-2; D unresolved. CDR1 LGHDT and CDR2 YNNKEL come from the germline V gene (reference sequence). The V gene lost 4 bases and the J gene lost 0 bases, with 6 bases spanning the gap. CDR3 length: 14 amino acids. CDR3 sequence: CASSLVANTGELFF. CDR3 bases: TGTGCCAGCAGCCTAGTAGCGAACACCGGGGAGCTGTTTTTT.

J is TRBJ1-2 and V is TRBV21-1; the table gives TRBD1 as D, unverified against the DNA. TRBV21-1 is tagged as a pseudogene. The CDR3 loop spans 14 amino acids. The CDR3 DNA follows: TGTGCCAGCCCATGGGGCAGGGTAAACTATGGCTACACCTTC. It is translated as CASPWGRVNYGYTF.

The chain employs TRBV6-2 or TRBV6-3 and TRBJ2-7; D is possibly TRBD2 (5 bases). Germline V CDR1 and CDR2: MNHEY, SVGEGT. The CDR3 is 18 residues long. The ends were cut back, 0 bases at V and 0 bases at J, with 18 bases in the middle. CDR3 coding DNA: TGTGCCAGCAGTTACTCGAGTTTGCAGACTATTATCTCCTACGAGCAGTACTTC. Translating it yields CASSYSSLQTIISYEQYF.

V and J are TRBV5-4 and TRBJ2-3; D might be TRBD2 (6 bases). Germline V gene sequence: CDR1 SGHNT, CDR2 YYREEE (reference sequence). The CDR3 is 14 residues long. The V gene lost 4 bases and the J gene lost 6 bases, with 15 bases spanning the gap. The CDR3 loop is CASSDGTSPDTQYF. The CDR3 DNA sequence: TGTGCCAGCAGCGACGGGACTTCTCCTGATACGCAGTATTTT. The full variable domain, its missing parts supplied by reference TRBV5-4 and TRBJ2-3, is ETGVTQSPTHLIKTRGQQVTLRCSSQSGHNTVSWYQQALGQGPQFIFQYYREEENGRGNFPPRFSGLQFPNYSSELNVNALELDDSALYLCASSDGTSPDTQYFGPGTRLTVL.

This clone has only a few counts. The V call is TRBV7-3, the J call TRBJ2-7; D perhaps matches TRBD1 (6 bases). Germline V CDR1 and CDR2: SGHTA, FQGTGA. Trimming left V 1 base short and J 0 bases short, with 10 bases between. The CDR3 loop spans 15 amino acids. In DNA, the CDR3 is TGTGCCAGCAGCTTAATCAGGACAGCCTCCTACGAGCAGTACTTC. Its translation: CASSLIRTASYEQYF.

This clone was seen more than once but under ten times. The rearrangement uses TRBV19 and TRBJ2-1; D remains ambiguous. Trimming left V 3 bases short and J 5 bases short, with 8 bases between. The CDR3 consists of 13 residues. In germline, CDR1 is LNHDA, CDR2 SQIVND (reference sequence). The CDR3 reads CASSMSRDNEQFF. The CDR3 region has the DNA TGTGCCAGTAGTATGTCGAGAGACAATGAGCAGTTCTTC.

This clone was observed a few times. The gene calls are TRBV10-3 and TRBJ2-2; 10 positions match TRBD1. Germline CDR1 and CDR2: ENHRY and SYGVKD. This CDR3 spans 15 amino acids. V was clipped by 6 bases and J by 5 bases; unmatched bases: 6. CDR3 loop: CAIRRQGAETGELFF. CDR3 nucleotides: TGTGCCATCAGAAGACAGGGGGCCGAAACCGGGGAGCTGTTTTTT.

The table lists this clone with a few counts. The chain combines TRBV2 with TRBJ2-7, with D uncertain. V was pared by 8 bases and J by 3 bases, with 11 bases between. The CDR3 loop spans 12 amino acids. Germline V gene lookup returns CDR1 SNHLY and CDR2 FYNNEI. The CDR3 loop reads CASHRPGYEQYF. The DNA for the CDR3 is TGTGCCAGCCACCGTCCCGGCTACGAGCAGTACTTC.

The CDR3 sequence: CASSPWRGTVSNTGELFF. DNA of the CDR3: TGTGCCAGCAGTCCTTGGCGGGGTACAGTATCGAACACCGGGGAGCTGTTTTTT. The genes are TRBV28 and TRBJ2-2, with D perhaps matching TRBD2 (6 bases). Germline assignment: CDR1 MDHEN and CDR2 SYDVKM. The CDR3 runs to 18 residues. The V gene lost 5 bases and the J gene lost 0 bases, with 19 bases spanning the gap.

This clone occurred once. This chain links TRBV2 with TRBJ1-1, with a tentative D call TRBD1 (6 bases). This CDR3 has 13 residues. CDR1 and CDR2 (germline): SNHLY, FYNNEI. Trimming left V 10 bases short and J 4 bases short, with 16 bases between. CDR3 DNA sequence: TGTGCCACCAGGGGAGAGGGAAGCACTGAAGCTTTCTTT. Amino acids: CATRGEGSTEAFF.

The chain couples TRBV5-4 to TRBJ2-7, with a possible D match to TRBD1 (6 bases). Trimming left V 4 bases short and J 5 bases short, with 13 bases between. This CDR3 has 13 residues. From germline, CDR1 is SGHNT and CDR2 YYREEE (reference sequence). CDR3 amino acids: CASSPATGDEQYF. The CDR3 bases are TGTGCCAGCAGCCCTGCGACAGGCGACGAGCAGTACTTC. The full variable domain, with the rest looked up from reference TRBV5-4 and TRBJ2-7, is ETGVTQSPTHLIKTRGQQVTLRCSSQSGHNTVSWYQQALGQGPQFIFQYYREEENGRGNFPPRFSGLQFPNYSSELNVNALELDDSALYLCASSPATGDEQYFGPGTRLTVT.

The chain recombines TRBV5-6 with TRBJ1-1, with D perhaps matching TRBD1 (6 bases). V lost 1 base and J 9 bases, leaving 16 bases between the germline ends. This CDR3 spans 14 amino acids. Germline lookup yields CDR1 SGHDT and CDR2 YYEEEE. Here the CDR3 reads CASSLRQANAKAFF. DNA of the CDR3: TGTGCCAGCAGCTTGCGACAGGCCAACGCGAAAGCTTTCTTT.

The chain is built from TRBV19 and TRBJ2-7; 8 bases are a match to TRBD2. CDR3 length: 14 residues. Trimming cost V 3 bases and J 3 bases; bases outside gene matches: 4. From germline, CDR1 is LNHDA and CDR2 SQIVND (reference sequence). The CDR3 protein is CASSIGRGRYEQYF. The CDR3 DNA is TGTGCCAGTAGTATCGGGAGGGGACGCTACGAGCAGTACTTC. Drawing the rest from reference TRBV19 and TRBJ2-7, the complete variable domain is DGGITQSPKYLFRKEGQNVTLSCEQNLNHDAMYWYRQDPGQGLRLIYYSQIVNDFQKGDIAEGYSVSREKKESFPLTVTSAQKNPTAFYLCASSIGRGRYEQYFGPGTRLTVT.

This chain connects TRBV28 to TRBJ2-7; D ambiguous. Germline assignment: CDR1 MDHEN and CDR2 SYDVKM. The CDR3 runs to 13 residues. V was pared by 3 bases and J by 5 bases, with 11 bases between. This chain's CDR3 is CASSFGDEDEQYF. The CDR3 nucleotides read TGTGCCAGCAGTTTTGGAGACGAGGACGAGCAGTACTTC.

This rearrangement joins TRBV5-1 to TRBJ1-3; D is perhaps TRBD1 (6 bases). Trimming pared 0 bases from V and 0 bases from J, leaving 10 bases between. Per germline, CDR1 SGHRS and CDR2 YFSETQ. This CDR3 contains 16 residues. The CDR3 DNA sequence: TGCGCCAGCAGCTTGGTTGGGGGCAGCTCTGGAAACACCATATATTTT. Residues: CASSLVGGSSGNTIYF. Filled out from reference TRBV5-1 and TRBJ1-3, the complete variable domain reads KAGVTQTPRYLIKTRGQQVTLSCSPISGHRSVSWYQQTPGQGLQFLFEYFSETQRNKGNFPGRFSGRQFSNSRSEMNVSTLELGDSALYLCASSLVGGSSGNTIYFGEGSWLTVV.

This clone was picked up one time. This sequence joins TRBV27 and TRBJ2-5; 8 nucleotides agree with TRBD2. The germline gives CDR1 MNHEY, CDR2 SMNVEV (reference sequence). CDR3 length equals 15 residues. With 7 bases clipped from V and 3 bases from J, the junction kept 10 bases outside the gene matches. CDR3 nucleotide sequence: TGTGCCAGCAAGGGCATGGCGGGGGGTGAAGAGACCCAGTACTTC. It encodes CASKGMAGGEETQYF.

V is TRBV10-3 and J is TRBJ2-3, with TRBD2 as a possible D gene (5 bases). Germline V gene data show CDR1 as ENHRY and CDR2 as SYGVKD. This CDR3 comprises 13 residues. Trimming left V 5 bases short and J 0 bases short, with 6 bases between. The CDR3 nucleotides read TGTGCCATCAGTTTAGCGAGCACAGATACGCAGTATTTT. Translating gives CAISLASTDTQYF.

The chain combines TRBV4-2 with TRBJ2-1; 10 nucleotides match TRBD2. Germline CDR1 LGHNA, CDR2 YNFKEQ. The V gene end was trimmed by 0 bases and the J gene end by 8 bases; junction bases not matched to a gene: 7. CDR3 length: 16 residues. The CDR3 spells CASSQDGRLAGDEQFF. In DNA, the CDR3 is TGTGCCAGCAGCCAAGACGGGAGGCTAGCGGGAGATGAGCAGTTCTTC.

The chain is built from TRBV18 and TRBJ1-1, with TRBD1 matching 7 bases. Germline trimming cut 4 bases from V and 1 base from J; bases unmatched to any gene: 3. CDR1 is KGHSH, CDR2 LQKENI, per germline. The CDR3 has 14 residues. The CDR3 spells CASSLRQGNTEAFF. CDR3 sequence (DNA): TGTGCCAGCTCACTTCGACAGGGGAACACTGAAGCTTTCTTT.

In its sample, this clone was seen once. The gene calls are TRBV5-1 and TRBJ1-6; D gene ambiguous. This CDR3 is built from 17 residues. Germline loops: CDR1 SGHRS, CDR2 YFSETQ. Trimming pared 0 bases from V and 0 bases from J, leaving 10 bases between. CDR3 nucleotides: TGCGCCAGCAGCTTGGTTCCACAGCTCTCCTATAATTCACCCCTCCACTTT. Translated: CASSLVPQLSYNSPLHF.

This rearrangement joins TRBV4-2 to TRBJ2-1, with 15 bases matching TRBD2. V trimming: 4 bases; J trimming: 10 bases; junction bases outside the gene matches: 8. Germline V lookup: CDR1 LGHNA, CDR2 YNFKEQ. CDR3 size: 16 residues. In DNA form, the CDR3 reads TGTGCCAGCAGCCTTAAAACCGGGACTAGCGGGGGGGAGCAGTTCTTC. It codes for CASSLKTGTSGGEQFF.

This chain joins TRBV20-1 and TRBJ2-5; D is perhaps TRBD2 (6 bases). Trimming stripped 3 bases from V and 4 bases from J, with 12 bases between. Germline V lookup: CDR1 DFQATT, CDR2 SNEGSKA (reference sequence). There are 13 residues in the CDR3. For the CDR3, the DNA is TGCAGTGCTAGTGCGGGGTGGGCAGAGACCCAGTACTTC. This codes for CSASAGWAETQYF.

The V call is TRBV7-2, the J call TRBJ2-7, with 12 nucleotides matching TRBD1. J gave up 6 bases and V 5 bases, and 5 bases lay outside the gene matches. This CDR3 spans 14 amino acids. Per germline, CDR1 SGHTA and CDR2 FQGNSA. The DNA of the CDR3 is TGTGCCAGCAGCAGGGACAGGGGGCCAGGCGAGCAGTACTTC. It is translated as CASSRDRGPGEQYF.

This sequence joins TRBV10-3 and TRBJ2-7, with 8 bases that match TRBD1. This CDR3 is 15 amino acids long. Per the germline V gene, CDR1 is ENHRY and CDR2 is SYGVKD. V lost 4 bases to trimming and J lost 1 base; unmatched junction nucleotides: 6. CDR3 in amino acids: CAISGAGGESYEQYF. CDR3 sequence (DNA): TGTGCCATCAGTGGGGCAGGGGGCGAATCCTACGAGCAGTACTTC.

This CDR3 reads CASSQDTTGGGYTF. CDR3 in DNA: TGTGCCAGCAGCCAAGATACCACTGGAGGGGGCTACACCTTC. The chain couples TRBV3-1 (or the pseudogene TRBV3-2) to TRBJ1-2; no clear D. Trimming removed 0 bases at V and 8 bases at J, with 13 bases between. The CDR3 sequence is 14 residues long. CDR1 LGHDT and CDR2 YNNKEL come from the germline V gene (reference sequence).

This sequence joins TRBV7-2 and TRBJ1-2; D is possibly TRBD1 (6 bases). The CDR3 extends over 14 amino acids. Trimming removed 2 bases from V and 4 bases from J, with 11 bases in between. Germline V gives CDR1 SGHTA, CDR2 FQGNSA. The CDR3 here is CASSLNQGLYGYTF. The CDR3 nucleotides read TGTGCCAGCAGCTTAAACCAGGGGCTCTATGGCTACACCTTC.

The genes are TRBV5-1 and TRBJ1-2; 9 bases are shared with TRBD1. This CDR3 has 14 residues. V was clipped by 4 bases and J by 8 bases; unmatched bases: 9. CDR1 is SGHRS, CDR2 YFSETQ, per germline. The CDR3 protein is CASSPGQGRLGYTF. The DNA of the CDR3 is TGCGCCAGCAGCCCTGGACAGGGGAGATTGGGCTACACCTTC.

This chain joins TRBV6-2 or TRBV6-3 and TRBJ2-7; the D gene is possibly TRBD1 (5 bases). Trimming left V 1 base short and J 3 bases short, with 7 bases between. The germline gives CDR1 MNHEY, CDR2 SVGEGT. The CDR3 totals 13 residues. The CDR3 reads CASSYLRGYEQYF. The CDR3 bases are TGTGCCAGCAGTTACTTAAGGGGCTACGAGCAGTACTTC.